The sample holds a few counts of the clone carrying this TCR beta chain. Reverse transcribing all isolated RNA meant expressed TCRB transcripts were sequenced. The table came from immunoSEQ multiplex PCR; TCRdb's copy has only in-frame clones and leaves some out. The data show 110,000 to 150,000 clones, roughly 7.2% seen once. This CDR3 comprises 15 residues. V lost 3 bases to trimming and J lost 6 bases; unmatched junction nucleotides: 3. Germline V gives CDR1 SGDLS, CDR2 YYNGEE. This entry belongs to a study of beta chain features in type 1 diabetes. Donors underwent one heparinised blood draw, around 100 mL on average.

The origin of this receptor is a woman in her twenties or thirties in good health. Sequences were obtained from central memory CD4+ T cells from blood. The J gene is TRBJ2-2, the V gene TRBV9; 12 positions agree with TRBD2. CDR3 amino acids: CASSATSGRSGELFF. CDR3 coding DNA: TGTGCCAGCAGCGCGACTAGCGGGAGATCCGGGGAGCTGTTTTTT.